Given below is one T cell receptor beta chain in context. As yet, its antigen is unknown. The sample originates from a study of PD-1 blockade in mismatch repair-deficient tumors. Study-wide context: Patients had eleven to twelve mismatch repair-deficient cancer types, all previously treated and progressing. Study-level findings and limits: Rapid post-treatment expansion, then contraction, generally preceding radiologic response, marked tumor-resident clones.

The V and J ends lost 10 bases and 1 base respectively, with 12 bases between them. CDR1 is MNHEY and CDR2 is SVGAGI in the germline V gene. This CDR3 has 13 residues. The repertoire was sequenced with immunoSEQ multiplex PCR; TCRdb's copy has only in-frame clones and lacks some. The sample consists of around 50,000 clones, 77% of them appearing once. The source of this sequence is an adult with mismatch repair-deficient cancer. V usage is TRBV6-5 and J usage is TRBJ2-3, with D perhaps matching TRBD1 or TRBD2 (5 bases each). Sample: PBMCs, taken before pembrolizumab treatment. The CDR3 DNA reads as TGTGCCACACGGGTGGGGGGCACAGATACGCAGTATTTT. Residues: CATRVGGTDTQYF.